One sample yielded the 22 T cell receptor beta chains listed below, sequenced in a study of cytomegalovirus exposure and HLA in healthy donors. This PCR relied on a set of 60 Vbeta primers and 13 Jbeta primers. Data came from immunoSEQ multiplex PCR; TCRdb stores just in-frame clones and leaves some out. The sample has approximately 110,000 clones, about 70% seen once. Sequences were obtained from PBMCs. The receptors originated from a woman between 40 and 55 years old in good health and CMV-seronegative.

For the CDR3, the DNA is TGTGCCAGCAGCGTAGACAGGGCGGGCCTTGGGGGCTACACCTTC. Its translation: CASSVDRAGLGGYTF. The rearrangement uses TRBV9 and TRBJ1-2; possible D gene TRBD1, 6 bases. This CDR3 has 15 residues. From germline, CDR1 is SGDLS and CDR2 YYNGEE. V lost 0 bases and J lost 8, with 17 bases in between. The full variable domain, with the rest looked up from reference TRBV9 and TRBJ1-2, is DSGVTQTPKHLITATGQRVTLRCSPRSGDLSVYWYQQSLDQGLQFLIQYYNGEERAKGNILERFSAQQFPDLHSELNLSSLELGDSALYFCASSVDRAGLGGYTFGSGTRLTVV.

The chain is built from TRBV5-8 and TRBJ1-5; tentatively, D is TRBD1 (6 bases). Trimming pared 2 bases from V and 1 base from J, leaving 16 bases between. The germline gives CDR1 SGHTS, CDR2 YDEGEE. The CDR3 totals 17 residues. The chain's CDR3 is CASSFKGHTRSNQPQHF. CDR3 in DNA: TGTGCCAGCAGCTTTAAGGGACATACAAGAAGCAATCAGCCCCAGCATTTT.

The chain recombines TRBV28 with TRBJ2-7, with D hard to call. The CDR3 contains 14 residues. V was trimmed by 3 bases and J by 4 bases, leaving 13 bases between them. The germline V gene has CDR1 MDHEN and CDR2 SYDVKM. The CDR3 is CASSFPPRVYEQYF. The CDR3 DNA reads as TGTGCCAGCAGTTTCCCCCCTAGAGTGTACGAGCAGTACTTC.

The V gene is TRBV4-2, the J gene TRBJ2-2; the match to TRBD2 covers 8 bases. With 1 base clipped from V and 7 bases from J, the junction kept 5 bases outside the gene matches. Germline V CDR1 and CDR2: LGHNA, YNFKEQ. There are 15 residues in the CDR3. The DNA of the CDR3 is TGTGCCAGCAGCCAAGGGGCGGGGGGTGACGGGGAGCTGTTTTTT. Amino acid sequence: CASSQGAGGDGELFF.

This clone was recorded a few times. The chain carries TRBV20-1 and TRBJ2-5; no definite D call. The J call may be faulty, since TRBJ2-7 better matches the DNA end. Germline CDR1 is DFQATT and CDR2 is SNEGSKA (reference sequence). The CDR3 contains 11 residues. CDR3 in amino acids: CSATDPYEQYF. The CDR3 bases are TGCAGTGCAACAGATCCCTACGAGCAGTACTTC.

V usage is TRBV5-1 and J usage is TRBJ2-2; D uncertain. The ends were cut back, 4 bases at V and 0 bases at J, with 13 bases in the middle. Germline V gene sequence: CDR1 SGHRS, CDR2 YFSETQ. This CDR3 has 16 residues. In nucleotides, the CDR3 is TGCGCCAGCAGCCGTGCGACAAACGCGAACACCGGGGAGCTGTTTTTT. It is translated as CASSRATNANTGELFF.

The gene calls are TRBV5-1 and TRBJ2-5; 10 bases align to TRBD1. The assigned J gene may be wrong: the sequence end matches TRBJ2-7 better. There are 16 residues in the CDR3. Germline lookup yields CDR1 SGHRS and CDR2 YFSETQ. The CDR3 DNA follows: TGCGCCAGCAGCTTGAGTCTGGGACAGGGGAGGTACGAGCAGTACTTC. It is translated as CASSLSLGQGRYEQYF.

The chain joins TRBV6-6 to TRBJ2-1; 15 positions agree with TRBD2. V lost 5 bases and J lost 7; bases outside the gene matches: 3. This CDR3 is 15 amino acids long. Germline loops: CDR1 MNHNY, CDR2 SVGAGI (reference sequence). CDR3 sequence: CASSGGLAGGNEQFF. DNA for the CDR3: TGTGCCAGCAGTGGAGGACTAGCGGGAGGGAATGAGCAGTTCTTC.

This rearrangement joins TRBV15 to TRBJ2-7, with D perhaps TRBD2 (5 bases). The CDR3 is 16 amino acids. The germline gives CDR1 LNHNV, CDR2 YYDKDF (reference sequence). Trimming shortened V by 4 bases and J by 3 bases, and 19 bases separated the two germline ends. This CDR3 reads CATSIARRTDRYEQYF. The CDR3 DNA follows: TGTGCCACCAGCATTGCCCGCCGGACTGACCGCTACGAGCAGTACTTC. Combining the CDR3 with reference TRBV15 and TRBJ2-7 gives the whole variable domain DAMVIQNPRYQVTQFGKPVTLSCSQTLNHNVMYWYQQKSSQAPKLLFHYYDKDFNNEADTPDNFQSRRPNTSFCFLDIRSPGLGDTAMYLCATSIARRTDRYEQYFGPGTRLTVT.

This clone was seen more than once but under ten times. The chain joins TRBV9 to TRBJ2-7; 13 bases align to TRBD2. The CDR3 extends over 16 amino acids. V was pared by 4 bases and J by 3 bases, with 7 bases of the junction left unmatched. CDR1 SGDLS and CDR2 YYNGEE come from the germline V gene. CDR3 sequence (DNA): TGTGCCAGCAGCAAACGGACTAGCGGGGGCCTCTACGAGCAGTACTTC. Its translation is CASSKRTSGGLYEQYF.

The V and J genes are TRBV25-1 and TRBJ1-4; D perhaps matches TRBD1 (5 bases). Germline CDR1 and CDR2: MGHDK and SYGVNS. V lost 2 bases and J lost 3, with 16 bases in between. This CDR3 contains 17 residues. CDR3 in amino acids: CASSEPPGIKANEKLFF. The CDR3 nucleotides read TGTGCCAGCAGTGAACCCCCAGGGATCAAAGCTAATGAAAAACTGTTTTTT. Supplemented by reference TRBV25-1 and TRBJ1-4, the full variable domain reads EADIYQTPRYLVIGTGKKITLECSQTMGHDKMYWYQQDPGMELHLIHYSYGVNSTEKGDLSSESTVSRIRTEHFPLTLESARPSHTSQYLCASSEPPGIKANEKLFFGSGTQLSVL.

This chain joins TRBV10-3 and TRBJ2-3; no reliable D call. Germline assignment: CDR1 ENHRY and CDR2 SYGVKD. V dropped 7 bases and J dropped 4 bases, with 9 bases sitting between them. The CDR3 extends over 12 amino acids. In DNA form, the CDR3 reads TGTGCCATCAATTCGGGTGCAGATACGCAGTATTTT. Its translation is CAINSGADTQYF.

The V gene is TRBV10-3, the J gene TRBJ1-2; a possible D gene is TRBD1 (6 bases). Trimming took off 6 bases at V and 5 bases at J, with 13 bases between the two ends. The CDR3 spans 13 residues. The germline CDR1 and CDR2 sequences are ENHRY and SYGVKD. CDR3 nucleotide sequence: TGTGCCATCAGCCCACAGGGTGGGTATGGCTACACCTTC. Its translation: CAISPQGGYGYTF.

The gene calls are TRBV6-1 and TRBJ1-2; perhaps TRBD1 as D (5 bases). Deletions cut 3 bases from V and 7 bases from J, with 18 bases between. Germline loops: CDR1 MNHNS, CDR2 SASEGT. The CDR3 is 15 residues long. CDR3: CASSDGAGGSGGYTF. The CDR3 DNA follows: TGTGCCAGCAGTGATGGGGCCGGGGGGAGCGGTGGCTACACCTTC.

The J gene is TRBJ2-3, the V gene TRBV15, with D uncertain. The CDR3 length is 16 residues. CDR1 LNHNV and CDR2 YYDKDF come from the germline V gene (reference sequence). V lost 0 bases and J 0 bases, leaving 10 bases between the germline ends. CDR3 residues: CATSRDREPSTDTQYF. CDR3 coding DNA: TGTGCCACCAGCAGAGATCGAGAACCCAGCACAGATACGCAGTATTTT.

V usage is TRBV7-9 and J usage is TRBJ2-3; D ambiguous. The CDR3 is 15 residues long. Looked up from germline, CDR1 is SEHNR and CDR2 is FQNEAQ (reference sequence). V lost 1 base to trimming and J lost 2 bases, with 10 bases between them. The CDR3 is CASSLGATTTDTQYF. The CDR3 DNA is TGTGCCAGCAGCTTAGGGGCGACGACCACAGATACGCAGTATTTT.

The J gene is TRBJ2-7, the V gene TRBV6-1; the D gene is possibly TRBD2 (6 bases). CDR1 MNHNS and CDR2 SASEGT come from the germline V gene. CDR3 size: 15 residues. V lost 6 bases, J lost 0 bases, and 15 bases lay in between. The CDR3 loop reads CASSRIWGDSYEQYF. The DNA of the CDR3 is TGTGCCAGCAGCCGGATATGGGGGGACTCCTACGAGCAGTACTTC.

In the case of this clone: The junction departs from germline at one end; a sequencing error may be responsible. V gene TRBV7-6 combines with J gene TRBJ2-2, with a tentative D call TRBD2 (5 bases). This CDR3 is built from 15 residues. Germline CDR1 and CDR2: SGHVS and FNYEAQ. The CDR3 here is CASSSHGQPTGELLF. CDR3 sequence (DNA): TGTGCCAGCAGCTCCCACGGGCAGCCCACCGGGGAGCTGCTTTTT.

V gene TRBV5-1 combines with J gene TRBJ2-2; 10 nucleotides line up with TRBD1. CDR3 length: 14 amino acids. Germline V lookup: CDR1 SGHRS, CDR2 YFSETQ. The V gene end was trimmed by 4 bases and the J gene end by 6 bases; junction bases not matched to a gene: 3. CDR3 in amino acids: CASSLGQGAGELFF. The CDR3 bases are TGCGCCAGCAGCCTTGGACAGGGGGCCGGGGAGCTGTTTTTT.

The rearrangement uses TRBV7-2 and TRBJ2-7, with D tentatively TRBD2 (6 bases). The CDR3 runs to 15 residues. The germline V gene has CDR1 SGHTA and CDR2 FQGNSA. The V end was cut by 0 bases, the J end by 0 bases, with 9 bases between. CDR3 coding DNA: TGTGCCAGCAGCTTAGCGGGAGGAGTCTCCTACGAGCAGTACTTC. Residues: CASSLAGGVSYEQYF.

This clone was observed a handful of times. Sequence at one end of the junction differs from germline and may be a read error. This sequence joins TRBV10-2 and TRBJ2-1; no clear D gene. This CDR3 has 13 residues. CDR1 is WSHSY, CDR2 SAAADI, per germline. In DNA form, the CDR3 reads TGCGCCACCAGTCCAACCAATGCCCCGGGGCAGTTCTTC. Residues: CATSPTNAPGQFF.

The rearrangement joins TRBV19 to TRBJ2-7, with 11 bases aligning to TRBD1. The CDR3 contains 16 residues. Per the germline V gene, CDR1 is LNHDA and CDR2 is SQIVND (reference sequence). V trimming: 3 bases; J trimming: 4 bases; junction bases outside the gene matches: 8. CDR3 residues: CASSMPGDRGSYEQYF. The DNA for the CDR3 is TGTGCCAGTAGTATGCCCGGGGACAGGGGGTCGTACGAGCAGTACTTC.